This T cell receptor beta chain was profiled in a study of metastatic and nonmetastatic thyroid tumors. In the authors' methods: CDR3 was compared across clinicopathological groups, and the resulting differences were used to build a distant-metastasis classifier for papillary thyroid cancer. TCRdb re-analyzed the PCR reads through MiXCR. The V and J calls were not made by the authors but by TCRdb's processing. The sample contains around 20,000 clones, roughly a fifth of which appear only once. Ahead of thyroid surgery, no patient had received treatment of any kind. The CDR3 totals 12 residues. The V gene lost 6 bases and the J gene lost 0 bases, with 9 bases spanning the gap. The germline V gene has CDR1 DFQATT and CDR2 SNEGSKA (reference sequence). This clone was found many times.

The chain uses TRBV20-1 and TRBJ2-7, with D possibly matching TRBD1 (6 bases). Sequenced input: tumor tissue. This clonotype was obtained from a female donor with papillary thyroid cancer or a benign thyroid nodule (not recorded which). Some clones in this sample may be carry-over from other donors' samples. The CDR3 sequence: CSARGNSYEQYF. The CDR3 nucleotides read TGCAGTGCCAGGGGCAACTCCTACGAGCAGTACTTC.